This T cell receptor beta chain was documented in a study of Graves' ophthalmopathy and Graves' hyperthyroidism (dated by TCRdb to 2017 to 2018). A note on the overall study: Peripheral blood was collected at initial diagnosis, prior to any treatment. The study used signatures of the TCR beta repertoire to tell Graves' ophthalmopathy apart from Graves' hyperthyroidism and to predict which patients would progress to ophthalmopathy. A discovery set of 100 patients (43 ophthalmopathy, 55 to 60 stable hyperthyroidism) was enrolled to explore V-J signatures distinguishing ophthalmopathy from hyperthyroidism. In total, 135 blood samples were TCR-sequenced: 40 to 45 ophthalmopathy, roughly 80 hyperthyroidism and some 17 hyperthyroidism-to-ophthalmopathy patients. An independent validation cohort comprised roughly 20 hyperthyroidism patients and about 16 patients who later progressed from hyperthyroidism to ophthalmopathy. In roughly six hyperthyroidism patients, the T-cell repertoires found in thyroid tissue were compared with those found in blood. Following sample collection, hyperthyroidism patients were given methimazole at a starting dose of 30 mg daily, and ophthalmopathy patients were given high-dose intravenous methylprednisolone.

Via the germline V gene (reference sequence), CDR1 is LNHNV and CDR2 YYDKDF. The CDR3 measures 15 amino acids from cysteine to phenylalanine. The read is trimmed to its CDR3 DNA, 45 bases read in frame from base 1. V sheds 3 bases and J sheds 3 bases, leaving 12 bases between their ends. Ophthalmopathy patients were characterized by moderately to severely active disease, a Clinical Activity Score of at least 3, a NOSPECS grade of at least 4, and a disease duration under 3 months. Patients were excluded if they had other autoimmune diseases, uncontrolled infections, pregnancy or lactation. Diagnosis was based on clinical symptoms, serum thyroxine, TRAb, thyroid ultrasound and orbital computed tomography. Ficoll-Paque density gradient centrifugation was used to isolate PBMCs from about 10 ml of fresh peripheral blood. Total RNA was extracted using Trizol reagent, and RNA quality was checked on an Agilent 2100 Bioanalyzer.

Details on this clonotype: The clone's antigen remains unknown. There are no base qualities to consult, and no much larger clone falls within one base.

TCR beta CDR3 regions were amplified from RNA transcripts for repertoire sequencing. The first round of RT-PCR was done with HTBI primers and the Qiagen OneStep RT-PCR kit, and was followed by a second round of multiplex PCR, then size selection and purification. The libraries underwent paired-end sequencing with 100 bp reads on an Illumina HiSeq2000. In the original analysis: SOAPnuke was used to process the reads, throwing out any read that had adapters, had uncalled bases, had a mean Phred below 15, or lacked an exact constant-primer or identifier match. COPE v1.2.5 was used to merge high-quality paired reads. Clonotypes were defined as unique nucleotide sequences and were aligned to IMGT TRB V, D and J references using MiTCR v1.1. Only V-J combinations with frequency above 0.0001 were analysed, covering over 99% of repertoires. A TCR clonal expansion and chaos score per V-J combination was defined as the ratio of F50 clonal expansion to chaos observed in the TCRdist matrix. Welch's t-statistics and random forest were used to reduce the features to 10 to 15 V-J combinations, which were then used as input to a naive Bayes classifier. Thyroid-blood repertoire similarity was quantified with the Morisita-Horn index. In TCRdb, the public reads were trimmed at Q25 with fastp and aligned with MiXCR, with productive beta chains retained. For every CDR3 protein sequence, its rows merge into one entry that carries the most common genes and DNA. These V and J calls originate from TCRdb's pipeline instead of the authors' own analysis. Recorded for this sample are some 240,000 distinct CDR3 sequences; roughly 50% of them occurred a single time. The ten largest account for roughly half of the sample.

Results and caveats for the whole study, not just this receptor: Among expanded thyroid clonotypes with frequency above 0.001, most also showed up in blood, which suggests that blood repertoires may reflect the thyroid immune response. In cross-validation, the 13-signature model distinguished ophthalmopathy from stable hyperthyroidism with 85% to 90% sensitivity and about 84% specificity, and in the test set the corresponding values were around 80% and 75%. No statistical method was used to predetermine the sample size, and group allocation was not hidden from the investigators. In validation, the model predicted ophthalmopathy progression with about 70% sensitivity and roughly 72% specificity; some twelve predicted patients were CT-confirmed with GO in a median of about 6.2 months.

This clonotype was sampled from an adult man with Graves' ophthalmopathy. This chain is built from TRBV15 and TRBJ1-5, with no D gene named confidently. The sequenced material came from peripheral blood. The base sequence is TGTGCCACCAGCAGCTTGGGAGATTTCAATCAGCCCCAGCATTTT. It codes for CATSSLGDFNQPQHF.